What follows is one TCR beta chain and its context. This CDR3 is also generated by other DNA sequences in the sample. The sample comes from a study of shared clonotypes between healthy human individuals. For the study at large: Three plates each covered CD4 naive and memory; CD8 naive two, CD8 memory one.

Everyone who donated was a Caucasian adult who lived in Nashville, Tennessee. For each subset, genomic DNA was distributed in equal portions over several immunoSEQ plates. The repertoire was sequenced with immunoSEQ multiplex PCR; TCRdb's copy has only in-frame clones and lacks some. The sample shows more than 2,000,000 clones, 90% to 95% of them seen only once. In germline, CDR1 is KGHSH, CDR2 LQKENI. There are 11 residues in the CDR3. V shed 4 bases and J shed 6 bases, with 5 bases lying between them. The sequencing input was naive CD4+ T cells sorted from blood. The subset: CD45RA+ positively selected. The V gene is TRBV18, the J gene TRBJ2-3; tentatively, D is TRBD1 or TRBD2 (5 bases each). The TCR was taken from a man aged 18 to 30 in good health. This chain's CDR3 is CASSRGDTQYF. The CDR3 DNA is TGTGCCAGCTCACGGGGGGATACGCAGTATTTT.